The 32 T cell receptor beta chains listed next were all sequenced from one sample in a study of T cells in tumors after PD-1 blockade. Clones were sequenced by immunoSEQ multiplex PCR, and TCRdb holds only the in-frame ones, with some missing. The sample has roughly 48,000 clones, 81% seen once. The source material was PBMCs, sampled before anti-PD-1 treatment. The receptors originated from a human donor with basal cell carcinoma.

The V call is TRBV10-2, the J call TRBJ2-7, with a tentative D call TRBD1 (5 bases). The ends were cut back, 7 bases at V and 1 base at J, with 11 bases in the middle. The germline CDR1 and CDR2 sequences are WSHSY and SAAADI. This CDR3 has 13 residues. The CDR3 DNA is TGCGCCAGCACCTACTCAGGGTCCTACGAGCAGTACTTC. This encodes CASTYSGSYEQYF.

This chain uses TRBV27 with TRBJ2-1, with D tentatively TRBD2 (5 bases). Trimming shortened V by 3 bases and J by 8 bases, and 11 bases separated the two germline ends. The CDR3 has 13 amino acids. Looked up from germline, CDR1 is MNHEY and CDR2 is SMNVEV (reference sequence). The CDR3 DNA sequence: TGTGCCAGCAGTTTTAACCCTAGCTATGAGCAGTTCTTC. Encoded protein: CASSFNPSYEQFF.

This chain links TRBV24-1 with TRBJ2-1; D might be TRBD2 (6 bases). The CDR3 covers 12 residues. Germline V gene sequence: CDR1 KGHDR, CDR2 SFDVKD. Trimming shortened V by 4 bases and J by 7 bases, and 7 bases separated the two germline ends. CDR3: CATSEGGNEQFF. CDR3 nucleotides: TGTGCCACCAGTGAGGGGGGAAATGAGCAGTTCTTC.

This chain uses TRBV30 with TRBJ2-3; D is possibly TRBD1 or TRBD2 (6 bases each). Trimming removed 0 bases from V and 4 bases from J, with 17 bases in between. CDR3 size: 16 residues. From germline, CDR1 is GTSNPN and CDR2 SVGIG (reference sequence). The CDR3 protein is CAWSVLEGGTADTQYF. As DNA, the CDR3 is TGTGCCTGGAGTGTACTGGAGGGGGGTACGGCAGATACGCAGTATTTT.

The V and J genes are TRBV6-4 and TRBJ2-3, with 13 bases identical to TRBD2. V was pared by 2 bases and J by 4 bases, with 0 bases of the junction left unmatched. Germline assignment: CDR1 MRHNA and CDR2 SNTAGT. The CDR3 sequence is 15 residues long. CDR3 in DNA: TGTGCCAGCAGTGACACTAGCGGGGGGGCAGATACGCAGTATTTT. It translates to CASSDTSGGADTQYF.

This chain connects TRBV6-5 to TRBJ2-2; 8 bases map to TRBD2. The germline CDR1 and CDR2 sequences are MNHEY and SVGAGI. The V gene end was trimmed by 5 bases and the J gene end by 4 bases; junction bases not matched to a gene: 6. The CDR3 extends over 15 amino acids. The CDR3: CASSPTGGGTGELFF. CDR3 coding DNA: TGTGCCAGCAGTCCCACGGGGGGGGGCACCGGGGAGCTGTTTTTT.

The chain is built from TRBV7-9 and TRBJ1-2, with a possible D match to TRBD1 (5 bases). V lost 6 bases and J lost 0, with 11 bases in between. Germline V CDR1 and CDR2: SEHNR, FQNEAQ (reference sequence). This CDR3 is 14 amino acids long. The chain's CDR3 is CASSTGFSNYGYTF. Here the CDR3 DNA reads TGTGCCAGCAGTACAGGTTTTTCTAACTATGGCTACACCTTC.

The J gene is TRBJ2-7, the V gene TRBV13, with 8 bases matching TRBD2. V lost 4 bases and J lost 5; bases outside the gene matches: 10. This CDR3 has 15 residues. Germline values: CDR1 PRHDT, CDR2 FYEKMQ (reference sequence). The CDR3 here is CASSSARGGMNEQYF. The CDR3, as DNA: TGTGCCAGCAGCTCCGCCCGGGGGGGGATGAACGAGCAGTACTTC.

CDR3: CASRARAGGEQFF. The CDR3 DNA follows: TGTGCCAGTCGGGCACGGGCAGGGGGTGAGCAGTTCTTC. The V gene is TRBV19, the J gene TRBJ2-1, with 7 bases fitting TRBD1. The CDR3 extends over 13 amino acids. Germline assignment: CDR1 LNHDA and CDR2 SQIVND (reference sequence). The V and J ends lost 8 bases and 9 bases, in that order; junction bases with no gene match: 10.

The V call is TRBV12-5, the J call TRBJ1-4, with a weak D call TRBD1 (6 bases). V was cut by 3 bases and J by 8 bases, with 16 bases left in between. Germline CDR1 reads LGHNT; CDR2 reads FRNRAP. The CDR3 extends over 15 amino acids. CDR3 bases: TGTGCTAGTGGTTTAGCACAGGGTTTTGGGGAAAAACTGTTTTTT. It encodes CASGLAQGFGEKLFF.

The chain links TRBV29-1 to TRBJ1-1; D not resolved. Trimming removed 4 bases at V and 0 bases at J, with 15 bases between. This CDR3 is 15 amino acids long. Per germline, CDR1 SQVTM and CDR2 ANQGSEA. The CDR3 loop reads CSVAGAKVVNTEAFF. The DNA of the CDR3 is TGCAGCGTTGCTGGCGCAAAGGTCGTGAACACTGAAGCTTTCTTT.

This clone appeared once. The chain employs TRBV30 and TRBJ2-2; no clear D gene. The V end was cut by 3 bases, the J end by 3 bases, with 11 bases between. Germline V gives CDR1 GTSNPN, CDR2 SVGIG (reference sequence). The length of the CDR3 is 14 residues. The CDR3 sequence is CAWRTVPDTGELFF. CDR3 DNA sequence: TGTGCCTGGAGGACGGTCCCAGACACCGGGGAGCTGTTTTTT.

The chain combines TRBV6-4 with TRBJ1-1, with 8 positions matching TRBD1. Germline CDR1 MRHNA, CDR2 SNTAGT. The length of the CDR3 is 14 residues. Trimming cost V 6 bases and J 5 bases; bases outside gene matches: 8. CDR3 protein: CASRGTGQGTEAFF. Written as DNA, the CDR3 is TGTGCCAGCAGGGGAACCGGACAGGGTACTGAAGCTTTCTTT.

J is TRBJ2-2 and V is TRBV19; D call uncertain. Germline V gene lookup returns CDR1 LNHDA and CDR2 SQIVND (reference sequence). The CDR3 is 15 residues long. Trimming cost V 6 bases and J 0 bases, with 11 bases left between them. The CDR3: CASRPGDSNTGELFF. For the CDR3, the DNA is TGTGCCAGTAGACCTGGGGATTCGAACACCGGGGAGCTGTTTTTT. The whole variable domain, remainder taken from reference TRBV19 and TRBJ2-2, is DGGITQSPKYLFRKEGQNVTLSCEQNLNHDAMYWYRQDPGQGLRLIYYSQIVNDFQKGDIAEGYSVSREKKESFPLTVTSAQKNPTAFYLCASRPGDSNTGELFFGEGSRLTVL.

This clone occurred a few times. The chain uses TRBV30 and TRBJ2-3; 10 bases align to TRBD1. In germline, CDR1 is GTSNPN, CDR2 SVGIG (reference sequence). The CDR3 has 15 residues. J lost 0 bases, V lost 5 bases, and 5 bases had no gene match. The CDR3 sequence: CAWADRGLSTDTQYF. The CDR3 bases are TGTGCCTGGGCTGACAGGGGGCTAAGCACAGATACGCAGTATTTT.

This clone is medium-sized (0.01 to 0.1%) by share. The chain has TRBV3-1 (or the pseudogene TRBV3-2) and TRBJ1-2; 8 positions agree with TRBD1. Unmatched junction bases numbered 9, after V lost 2 bases and J lost 4 bases. The CDR3 is made up of 16 amino acids. Germline lookup yields CDR1 LGHDT and CDR2 YNNKEL (reference sequence). The CDR3 region has the DNA TGTGCCAGCAGCCAAACCCAGGGGACAGGAAGCTATGGCTACACCTTC. This translates into CASSQTQGTGSYGYTF.

This clone was detected a few times. CDR3 nucleotide sequence: TGTGCCAGCAGCTTTCCTCCGGGACAGGGGATGGCCAACGTCCTGACTTTC. Translating it yields CASSFPPGQGMANVLTF. The chain couples TRBV5-4 to TRBJ2-6; 10 bases are shared with TRBD1. Germline V gene data show CDR1 as SGHNT and CDR2 as YYREEE (reference sequence). The CDR3 loop spans 17 amino acids. The trim removed 2 bases at V and 6 bases at J, leaving 8 bases unmatched.

V and J are TRBV5-3 and TRBJ1-1, with TRBD1 as a possible D gene (5 bases). TRBV5-3 is sorted into the ORF group, with uncertain function. The CDR3 runs to 16 residues. V was pared by 2 bases and J by 6 bases, with 20 bases between. The CDR3 DNA follows: TGTGCCAGAAGCTTCCGGGACTCGGGAGGAGCGGCTGAAGCTTTCTTT. Amino acid sequence: CARSFRDSGGAAEAFF.

J is TRBJ1-2 and V is TRBV5-1, with a possible D match to TRBD1 (5 bases). The V and J ends lost 4 bases and 0 bases respectively, with 19 bases between them. Germline values: CDR1 SGHRS, CDR2 YFSETQ. The CDR3 has 17 residues. The chain's CDR3 is CASSPMDMSGPNYGYTF. The CDR3 DNA reads as TGCGCCAGCAGCCCGATGGACATGTCGGGGCCTAACTATGGCTACACCTTC. The whole variable domain, filled in from reference TRBV5-1 and TRBJ1-2, reads KAGVTQTPRYLIKTRGQQVTLSCSPISGHRSVSWYQQTPGQGLQFLFEYFSETQRNKGNFPGRFSGRQFSNSRSEMNVSTLELGDSALYLCASSPMDMSGPNYGYTFGSGTRLTVV.

The chain is built from TRBV7-9 and TRBJ2-7; 9 bases match TRBD1. Germline loops: CDR1 SEHNR, CDR2 FQNEAQ (reference sequence). CDR3 length: 14 residues. V shed 3 bases and J 3 bases; nucleotides not matched to a gene: 3. CDR3 region: CASSFRDRDYEQYF. CDR3 DNA: TGTGCCAGCAGCTTCCGGGACAGGGACTACGAGCAGTACTTC. The variable domain in full, completed from reference TRBV7-9 and TRBJ2-7, reads DTGVSQNPRHKITKRGQNVTFRCDPISEHNRLYWYRQTLGQGPEFLTYFQNEAQLEKSRLLSDRFSAERPKGSFSTLEIQRTEQGDSAMYLCASSFRDRDYEQYFGPGTRLTVT.

The V call is TRBV5-1, the J call TRBJ1-1; 7 bases are shared with TRBD1. Germline V gene lookup returns CDR1 SGHRS and CDR2 YFSETQ. CDR3 length equals 15 residues. Trimming cost V 8 bases and J 0 bases; bases outside gene matches: 10. CDR3 sequence: CASYVGGQMNTEAFF. The CDR3, as DNA: TGCGCCAGTTATGTTGGGGGACAGATGAACACTGAAGCTTTCTTT.

This clone occurred once. The chain employs TRBV28 and TRBJ2-5; weak D call: TRBD1 (6 bases). The CDR3 totals 14 residues. The V end lost 6 bases, the J end lost 2 bases, and 13 bases lay between the germline ends. Germline-derived CDR1 and CDR2 are MDHEN and SYDVKM. The CDR3 spells CASSMPGVQETQYF. The CDR3 bases are TGTGCCAGCAGCATGCCAGGGGTTCAAGAGACCCAGTACTTC. Supplemented by reference TRBV28 and TRBJ2-5, the full variable domain reads DVKVTQSSRYLVKRTGEKVFLECVQDMDHENMFWYRQDPGLGLRLIYFSYDVKMKEKGDIPEGYSVSREKKERFSLILESASTNQTSMYLCASSMPGVQETQYFGPGTRLLVL.

The rearrangement uses TRBV5-6 and TRBJ2-3; D remains unclear. This CDR3 contains 13 residues. Trimming shortened V by 0 bases and J by 6 bases, and 8 bases separated the two germline ends. The V gene's germline CDR1 is SGHDT and CDR2 YYEEEE. DNA of the CDR3: TGTGCCAGCAGCTTGGTCCATGGGGATACGCAGTATTTT. Protein product: CASSLVHGDTQYF.

This clone was seen once. V gene TRBV29-1 combines with J gene TRBJ1-4; TRBD1 matches at 9 bases. This CDR3 is built from 15 residues. Looked up from germline, CDR1 is SQVTM and CDR2 is ANQGSEA. V trimming: 6 bases; J trimming: 0 bases; junction bases outside the gene matches: 5. CDR3 bases: TGCAGCGTACCGGGACAGGGATCAACTAATGAAAAACTGTTTTTT. Translating gives CSVPGQGSTNEKLFF.

The rearrangement links TRBV18 to TRBJ1-4, with D uncertain. Trimming took off 1 base at V and 8 bases at J, with 5 bases between the two ends. This CDR3 is 12 amino acids long. The V gene's germline CDR1 is KGHSH and CDR2 LQKENI. As DNA, the CDR3 is TGTGCCAGCTCACCACGGGAGGAAAAACTGTTTTTT. Amino acids: CASSPREEKLFF.

The chain joins TRBV6-5 to TRBJ1-5; perhaps TRBD1 as D (5 bases). CDR3 length equals 13 residues. The ends were cut back, 10 bases at V and 4 bases at J, with 14 bases in the middle. CDR1 is MNHEY and CDR2 is SVGAGI in the germline V gene. CDR3 in DNA: TGTGCCACCCTTGGGGGGTGGAATCAGCCCCAGCATTTT. Translated: CATLGGWNQPQHF.

The chain joins TRBV3-1 (or the pseudogene TRBV3-2) to TRBJ1-2; D not certain. Germline CDR1 and CDR2: LGHDT and YNNKEL (reference sequence). V dropped 0 bases and J dropped 0 bases, with 11 bases sitting between them. The CDR3 extends over 16 amino acids. The CDR3 sequence is CASSQDLGGTNYGYTF. The CDR3 nucleotides are TGTGCCAGCAGCCAAGATCTAGGAGGGACTAACTATGGCTACACCTTC.

The J gene is TRBJ2-2, the V gene TRBV29-1; a possible D gene is TRBD2 (7 bases). V dropped 6 bases and J dropped 4 bases, with 12 bases sitting between them. The V gene's germline CDR1 is SQVTM and CDR2 ANQGSEA. The CDR3 spans 13 residues. The CDR3 loop reads CSVGRGGTGELFF. The CDR3 DNA follows: TGCAGCGTAGGAAGGGGGGGCACCGGGGAGCTGTTTTTT.

The rearrangement joins TRBV7-8 to TRBJ2-6; D call uncertain. V lost 1 base and J lost 0, with 7 bases in between. Germline lookup yields CDR1 SGHVS and CDR2 FQNEAQ. CDR3 length: 16 residues. CDR3 in DNA: TGTGCCAGCAGCTTAGACAGAGACTCTGGGGCCAACGTCCTGACTTTC. Residues: CASSLDRDSGANVLTF.

With regard to this clone: Other DNA sequences in this sample translate to the same CDR3. The V and J genes are TRBV4-1 and TRBJ2-7, with D hard to call. CDR3 size: 14 residues. CDR1 and CDR2 (germline): MGHRA, YSYEKL. Trimming removed 0 bases from V and 0 bases from J, with 6 bases in between. The CDR3 region is CASSQDRSSYEQYF. The CDR3 region has the DNA TGCGCCAGCAGCCAAGACAGGAGCTCCTACGAGCAGTACTTC.

This clone showed up just a few times. The genes are TRBV4-2 and TRBJ2-5; a weak D match, TRBD2 (6 bases). V shed 2 bases and J shed 3 bases, with 16 bases lying between them. This CDR3 is 16 amino acids long. Germline CDR1 and CDR2: LGHNA and YNFKEQ. The CDR3 loop reads CASSQNLGTGEETQYF. CDR3 DNA sequence: TGTGCCAGCAGCCAAAACTTAGGGACGGGGGAAGAGACCCAGTACTTC.

The chain couples TRBV7-9 to TRBJ1-2, with D tentatively TRBD1 (5 bases). This CDR3 contains 16 residues. CDR1 SEHNR and CDR2 FQNEAQ come from the germline V gene (reference sequence). V lost 9 bases and J 4 bases, leaving 24 bases between the germline ends. The CDR3: CARTGRRDGHFYGYTF. In nucleotides, the CDR3 is TGTGCCAGAACCGGTAGGCGGGACGGTCACTTCTATGGCTACACCTTC.